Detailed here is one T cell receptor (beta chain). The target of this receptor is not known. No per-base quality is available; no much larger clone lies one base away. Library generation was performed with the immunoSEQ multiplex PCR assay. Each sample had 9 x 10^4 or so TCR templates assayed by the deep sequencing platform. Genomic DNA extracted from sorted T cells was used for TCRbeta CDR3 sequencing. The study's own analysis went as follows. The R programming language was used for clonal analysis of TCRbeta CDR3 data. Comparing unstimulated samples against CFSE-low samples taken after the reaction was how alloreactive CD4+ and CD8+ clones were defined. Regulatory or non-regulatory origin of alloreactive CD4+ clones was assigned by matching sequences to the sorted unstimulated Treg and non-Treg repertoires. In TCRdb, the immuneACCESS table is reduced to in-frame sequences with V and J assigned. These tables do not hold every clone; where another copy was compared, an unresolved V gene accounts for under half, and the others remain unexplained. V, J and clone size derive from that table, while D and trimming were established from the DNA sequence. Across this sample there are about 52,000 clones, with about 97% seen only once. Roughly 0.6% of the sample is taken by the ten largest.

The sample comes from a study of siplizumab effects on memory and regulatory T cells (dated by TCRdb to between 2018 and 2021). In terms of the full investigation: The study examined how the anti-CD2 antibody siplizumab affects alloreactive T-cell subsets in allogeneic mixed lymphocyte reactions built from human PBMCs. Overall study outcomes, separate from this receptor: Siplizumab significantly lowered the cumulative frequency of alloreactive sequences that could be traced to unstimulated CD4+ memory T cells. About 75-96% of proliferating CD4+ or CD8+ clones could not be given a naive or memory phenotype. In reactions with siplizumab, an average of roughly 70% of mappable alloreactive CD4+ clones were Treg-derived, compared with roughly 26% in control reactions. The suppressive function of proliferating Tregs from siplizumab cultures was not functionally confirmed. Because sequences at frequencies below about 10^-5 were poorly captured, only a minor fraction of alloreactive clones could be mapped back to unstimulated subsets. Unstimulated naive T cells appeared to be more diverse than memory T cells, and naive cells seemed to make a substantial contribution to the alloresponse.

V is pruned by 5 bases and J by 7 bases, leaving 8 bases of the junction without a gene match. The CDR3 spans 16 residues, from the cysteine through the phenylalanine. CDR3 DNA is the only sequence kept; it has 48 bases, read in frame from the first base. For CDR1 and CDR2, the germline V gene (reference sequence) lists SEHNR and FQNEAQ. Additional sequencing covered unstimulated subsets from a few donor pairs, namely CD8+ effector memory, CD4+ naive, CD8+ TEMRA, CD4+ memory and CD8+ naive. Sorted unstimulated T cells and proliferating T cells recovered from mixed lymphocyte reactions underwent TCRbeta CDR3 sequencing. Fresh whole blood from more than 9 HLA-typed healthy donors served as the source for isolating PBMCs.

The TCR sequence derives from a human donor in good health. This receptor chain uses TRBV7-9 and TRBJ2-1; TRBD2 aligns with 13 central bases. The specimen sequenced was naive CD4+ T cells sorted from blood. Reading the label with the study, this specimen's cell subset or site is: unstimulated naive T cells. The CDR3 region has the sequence CASSLTGTSGANEQFF. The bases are TGTGCCAGCAGCCTTACAGGGACTAGCGGGGCTAATGAGCAGTTCTTC.